This T cell receptor (beta chain) was recorded in a study of shared clonotypes between healthy human individuals. Study-wide findings and caveats: Generation probabilities of non-shared clonotypes were lower (relative to those shared by all four donors). Sorted-subset sequencing, rarefaction showed, was incomplete despite large depth.

CDR1 is MDHEN, CDR2 SYDVKM, per germline. There are 15 residues in the CDR3. J was trimmed by 8 bases and V by 4 bases; bases with no gene match: 12. Using immunoSEQ multiplex PCR, the repertoire was profiled, and TCRdb retains in-frame clones only, with some absent. Here the sample spans over a million clones, approximately 96% being singletons. On this clone itself: The antigen is unknown.

Subsets obtained from CD4+ cells comprised CD45RA+ naive and CD45RA-negative memory cells. Sequencing used naive CD4+ T cells sorted from blood. Regarding subset: CD45RA+ positively selected. This chain uses TRBV28 with TRBJ1-2; 8 bases are a match to TRBD1. This TCR was sampled from a man in his thirties or forties in good health. CDR3 coding DNA: TGTGCCAGCAGTTCCGTTTCAGGGGGCGCAAGGGGCTACACCTTC. It is translated as CASSSVSGGARGYTF.